Shown below are 13 T cell receptor beta chains from a single sample sequenced in a study of immune characteristics of hereditary and idiopathic chronic pancreatitis. Pancreas tissue with chronic pancreatitis was obtained from patients having total pancreatectomy with islet autotransplantation (TPIAT). Library preparation used the immunoSEQ multiplex PCR assay. The immuneACCESS repertoire file appears here via TCRdb, limited to in-frame rearrangements. These files lack a portion of the clones; in checked studies, under half of the deficit traces to unresolved V genes, and the cause of the others is not known. This sample holds about 2,000 clones; roughly 80% were observed only once. The biggest ten clones account for approximately 16% of the sample. What was sequenced was pancreas tissue with hereditary chronic pancreatitis. The receptors come from a human donor with chronic pancreatitis.

The chain's CDR3 is CASSRLETQYF. The CDR3 nucleotides are TGTGCCAGCTCACGCTTGGAGACCCAGTACTTC. This chain uses TRBV18 with TRBJ2-5; D gene unclear. The CDR3 covers 11 residues. Germline assignment: CDR1 KGHSH and CDR2 LQKENI. The ends were cut back, 4 bases at V and 5 bases at J, with 5 bases in the middle. The full variable domain, its missing parts supplied by reference TRBV18 and TRBJ2-5, is NAGVMQNPRHLVRRRGQEARLRCSPMKGHSHVYWYRQLPEEGLKFMVYLQKENIIDESGMPKERFSAEFPKEGPSILRIQQVVRGDSAAYFCASSRLETQYFGPGTRLLVL.

This clone showed up just a few times. The J gene is TRBJ1-2, the V gene TRBV6-5, with 9 bases matching TRBD1. The CDR3 totals 15 residues. Germline loops: CDR1 MNHEY, CDR2 SVGAGI. V was pared by 4 bases and J by 4 bases, with 7 bases of the junction left unmatched. The chain's CDR3 is CASSWGQGILYGYTF. The CDR3 nucleotides are TGTGCCAGCAGTTGGGGACAGGGCATTCTCTATGGCTACACCTTC.

In its sample, this clone was seen a few times. This chain uses TRBV7-8 with TRBJ2-3, with D unresolved. The CDR3 sequence is 14 residues long. CDR1 is SGHVS, CDR2 FQNEAQ, per germline. V lost 2 bases to trimming and J lost 2 bases, with 8 bases between them. The chain's CDR3 is CASSLFQATDTQYF. The CDR3 DNA reads TGTGCCAGCAGCTTATTTCAGGCCACAGATACGCAGTATTTT.

This clone has a handful of counts. The CDR3 loop reads CAMSAGGDTDTQYF. CDR3 coding DNA: TGTGCCATGAGCGCGGGGGGTGACACAGATACGCAGTATTTT. The V gene is TRBV6-5, the J gene TRBJ2-3, with TRBD2 identical over 8 bases. The trim removed 10 bases at V and 2 bases at J, leaving 8 bases unmatched. The CDR3 has 14 residues. CDR1 is MNHEY and CDR2 is SVGAGI in the germline V gene.

The chain joins TRBV4-1 to TRBJ2-1; 13 positions match TRBD2. Germline lookup yields CDR1 MGHRA and CDR2 YSYEKL. The CDR3 contains 18 residues. The V segment lost 4 bases and the J segment 0 bases; nucleotides outside the gene matches: 6. CDR3 residues: CASSLGLAGESSYNEQFF. CDR3 DNA: TGCGCCAGCAGCCTCGGACTAGCGGGGGAAAGCTCCTACAATGAGCAGTTCTTC.

This clone showed up just once. The J gene is TRBJ2-1, the V gene TRBV3-1 (or the pseudogene TRBV3-2); tentatively, D is TRBD2 (5 bases). CDR3 length equals 13 residues. V was pared by 4 bases and J by 9 bases, with 13 bases between. Germline CDR1 is LGHDT and CDR2 is YNNKEL (reference sequence). CDR3 protein: CASSLGPGSEQFF. DNA of the CDR3: TGTGCCAGCAGCCTAGGGCCGGGGTCTGAGCAGTTCTTC.

This sequence joins TRBV7-8 and TRBJ1-4, with D unresolved. V lost 8 bases, J lost 4 bases, and 8 bases lay in between. CDR3 size: 12 residues. CDR1 and CDR2 (germline): SGHVS, FQNEAQ. CDR3 residues: CASSRGNEKLFF. CDR3 bases: TGTGCCAGCTCTCGGGGTAATGAAAAACTGTTTTTT.

The CDR3 sequence is CAWDSYNSPLHF. The CDR3 nucleotides read TGTGCCTGGGACTCCTATAATTCACCCCTCCACTTT. The chain links TRBV30 to TRBJ1-6; no clear D. The CDR3 loop spans 12 amino acids. V shed 5 bases and J shed 0 bases, with 2 bases lying between them. The germline V gene encodes CDR1 GTSNPN and CDR2 SVGIG (reference sequence).

The chain recombines TRBV14 with TRBJ1-5; TRBD1 matches at 10 bases. J lost 9 bases, V lost 4 bases, and 12 bases had no gene match. The CDR3 has 16 amino acids. Germline loops: CDR1 SGHDN, CDR2 FVKESK. The CDR3 DNA sequence: TGTGCCAGCAGCCCCTCAATAGGGACAGGGGAAGGGCCCCAGCATTTT. It yields the protein CASSPSIGTGEGPQHF.

The chain joins TRBV5-1 to TRBJ2-2; TRBD1 agrees at 7 bases. There are 16 residues in the CDR3. Looked up from germline, CDR1 is SGHRS and CDR2 is YFSETQ. The V segment lost 1 base and the J segment 2 bases; nucleotides outside the gene matches: 5. The CDR3 loop is CASSLLGQSNTGELFF. CDR3 coding DNA: TGCGCCAGCAGCTTGCTGGGACAGAGTAACACCGGGGAGCTGTTTTTT.

This chain links TRBV19 with TRBJ2-3, with TRBD2 matching 10 bases. J gave up 9 bases and V 11 bases, and 5 bases lay outside the gene matches. CDR1 is LNHDA, CDR2 SQIVND, per germline (reference sequence). The CDR3 runs to 11 residues. CDR3: CAVLAGVTQYF. DNA for the CDR3: TGTGCCGTTCTAGCGGGAGTAACGCAGTATTTT.

V usage is TRBV4-1 and J usage is TRBJ2-1, with 9 bases identical to TRBD2. This CDR3 is built from 16 residues. With 0 bases clipped from V and 9 bases from J, the junction kept 9 bases outside the gene matches. Germline CDR1 MGHRA, CDR2 YSYEKL. The CDR3 here is CASSQEGIAGVGEQFF. DNA of the CDR3: TGCGCCAGCAGCCAAGAAGGGATAGCGGGAGTTGGTGAGCAGTTCTTC.

The rearrangement links TRBV7-2 to TRBJ1-2, with D possibly matching TRBD1 (5 bases). Trimming cost V 2 bases and J 6 bases, with 13 bases left between them. Germline CDR1 SGHTA, CDR2 FQGNSA. The CDR3 is 14 amino acids. CDR3 loop: CASSLRQTYDGYTF. Written as DNA, the CDR3 is TGTGCCAGCAGCTTACGACAGACTTATGATGGCTACACCTTC.